The present TCR beta chain was sequenced within a study of T cells expressing NK-cell markers. Study at large: Serological testing identified most of the eight sequenced donors as HCMV-seropositive and one as seronegative.

TCR beta libraries carry UMIs added by 5'RACE template switching. From the 5' RACE reads, TCRdb lists one entry per CDR3 protein and no DNA. The sample totals roughly 420,000 distinct CDR3 sequences. Study-level findings and limits: These clonotypes also led the CD3+CD56-NKG2C+ fraction in several donors.

The CDR3 extends over 14 amino acids. The germline V gene encodes CDR1 SQVTM and CDR2 ANQGSEA. On this clonotype: Antigen unknown.

The sequencing sample was made of blood T cells: a sorted CD56 or NKG2C T cell subset, CD4+ or CD8+ T cells, or bulk PBMC T cells (not recorded which). The chain recombines TRBV29-1 with TRBJ2-1. The source of this sequence is a woman between 18 and 75 years old in good health. Here the CDR3 reads CSVLSGSSYNEQFF.